These 9 T cell receptor beta chains were all obtained from the same sample, sequenced in a study of cytomegalovirus exposure and HLA in healthy donors. Libraries were prepared by immunoSEQ multiplex PCR; TCRdb keeps only in-frame clonotypes and omits some of them. The repertoire holds over 150,000 clones, with roughly 85% as singletons. Sequenced input: PBMCs. These receptors all stem from a young man in good health and CMV-seropositive.

In DNA, the CDR3 is TGTGCCAGCTACGACAGGGGGCTTCACGGGGAGCTGTTTTTT. The encoded protein is CASYDRGLHGELFF. The rearrangement joins TRBV6-6 to TRBJ2-2; 10 bases agree with TRBD1. There are 14 residues in the CDR3. CDR1 and CDR2 (germline): MNHNY, SVGAGI (reference sequence). The J segment lost 7 bases and the V segment lost 8 bases, leaving 7 bases of the junction unmatched.

The gene calls are TRBV14 and TRBJ2-7; 11 bases are shared with TRBD2. Trimming at V came to 0 bases and at J to 0 bases, leaving 7 bases not matched to a gene. CDR3 size: 18 residues. Germline assignment: CDR1 SGHDN and CDR2 FVKESK. In nucleotides, the CDR3 is TGTGCCAGCAGCCAAGACAGGTCTAGCGGGAGGAACTCCTACGAGCAGTACTTC. Amino acid sequence: CASSQDRSSGRNSYEQYF.

The chain couples TRBV4-1 to TRBJ1-1, with D uncertain. V shed 1 base and J shed 0 bases, with 9 bases lying between them. The CDR3 runs to 15 residues. CDR1 is MGHRA, CDR2 YSYEKL, per germline. The CDR3 sequence is CASSQANSMNTEAFF. The CDR3 bases are TGCGCCAGCAGCCAAGCAAACAGTATGAACACTGAAGCTTTCTTT.

The chain employs TRBV7-3 and TRBJ1-6; perhaps TRBD1 as D (5 bases). Germline V gives CDR1 SGHTA, CDR2 FQGTGA. V lost 2 bases and J 10 bases, leaving 9 bases between the germline ends. This CDR3 contains 13 residues. As DNA, the CDR3 is TGTGCCAGCAGCTTAGACAGAAACTCACCCCTCCACTTT. Protein: CASSLDRNSPLHF.

V gene TRBV7-9 combines with J gene TRBJ1-1; 8 positions match TRBD1. The CDR3 runs 13 residues. V lost 3 bases to trimming and J lost 5 bases; unmatched junction nucleotides: 2. The V gene's germline CDR1 is SEHNR and CDR2 FQNEAQ (reference sequence). The CDR3 DNA sequence: TGTGCCAGCAGCTTGACAGGGGTAACTGAAGCTTTCTTT. It is translated as CASSLTGVTEAFF.

V gene TRBV28 combines with J gene TRBJ2-1; 8 positions match TRBD1. Germline loops: CDR1 MDHEN, CDR2 SYDVKM. The CDR3 sequence is 14 residues long. J was trimmed by 4 bases and V by 4 bases; bases with no gene match: 3. Here the CDR3 reads CASSSRDRYNEQFF. CDR3 coding DNA: TGTGCCAGCAGTTCCCGGGACAGGTACAATGAGCAGTTCTTC.

The chain is built from TRBV18 and TRBJ2-1; 11 nucleotides match TRBD1. From germline, CDR1 is KGHSH and CDR2 LQKENI. V shed 4 bases and J 4 bases; nucleotides not matched to a gene: 6. The CDR3 has 16 amino acids. The CDR3 sequence: CASSLKGTGGYNEQFF. In nucleotides, the CDR3 is TGTGCCAGCTCACTAAAAGGGACAGGGGGTTACAATGAGCAGTTCTTC.

The V gene is TRBV9, the J gene TRBJ1-1; TRBD1 agrees at 7 bases. V shed 0 bases, J shed 2 bases, and the junction held 7 bases outside the gene matches. The CDR3 has 16 residues. The germline V gene has CDR1 SGDLS and CDR2 YYNGEE. The CDR3 loop reads CASSVGSGQLNTEAFF. The CDR3 nucleotides are TGTGCCAGCAGCGTAGGTTCGGGACAGCTTAACACTGAAGCTTTCTTT.

The chain is built from TRBV28 and TRBJ2-7, with a possible D match to TRBD1 (6 bases). V was shortened by 5 bases and J by 0 bases, with 20 bases between the two germline ends. The V gene's germline CDR1 is MDHEN and CDR2 SYDVKM. The CDR3 sequence is 17 residues long. CDR3 DNA: TGTGCCAGCAGTCTCTCGGATACAGGGCCACCCTCCTACGAGCAGTACTTC. This translates into CASSLSDTGPPSYEQYF.